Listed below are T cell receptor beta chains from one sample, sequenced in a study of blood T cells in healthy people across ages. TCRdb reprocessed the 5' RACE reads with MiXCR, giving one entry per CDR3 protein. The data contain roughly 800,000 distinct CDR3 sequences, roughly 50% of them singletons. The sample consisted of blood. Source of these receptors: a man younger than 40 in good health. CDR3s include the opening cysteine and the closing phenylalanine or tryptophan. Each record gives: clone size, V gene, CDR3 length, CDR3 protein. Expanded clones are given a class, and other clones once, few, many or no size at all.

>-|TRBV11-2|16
CASSPEVGLGNYEQYF
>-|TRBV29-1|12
CSAGDERGEAFF
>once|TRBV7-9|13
CASNQGVQETQYF
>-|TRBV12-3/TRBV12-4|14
CASSFFQRGETQYF
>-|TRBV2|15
CASSAGLGVADTQYF
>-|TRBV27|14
CASRPRTDYNEQFF
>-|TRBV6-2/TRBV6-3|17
CASSYSKGLAGYNEQYF
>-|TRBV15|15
CATSSGEGLTYEQYF
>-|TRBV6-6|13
CASRSTAGYGYTF
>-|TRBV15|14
CATSSTGLGNIQYF
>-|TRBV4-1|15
CASSQDGRVIYGYTF
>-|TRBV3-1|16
CASSQMGDTSTDTQYF
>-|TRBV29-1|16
CSVVRGLAASYNEQFF
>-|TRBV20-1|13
CSASGTGGEGYTF
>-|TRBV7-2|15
CASSVQQGPGETQYF
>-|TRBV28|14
CASRADRPYNEQFF
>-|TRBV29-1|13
CSVAFPLHNEQFF
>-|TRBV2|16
CASSEAQAGKSYEQYF
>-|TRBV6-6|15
CASSYAGLAGMEQYF
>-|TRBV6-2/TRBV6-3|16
CASSSTGTGGLGEQYF
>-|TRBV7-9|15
CASSFILSGANVLTF
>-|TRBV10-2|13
CASIGTANSPLHF
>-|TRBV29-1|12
CSVRRAQDEQYF
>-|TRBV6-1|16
CASRGRLSSYNSPLHF
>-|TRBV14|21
CASSQVKKGGSYYLSSYEQYF
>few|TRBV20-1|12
CLGREGTDTQYF
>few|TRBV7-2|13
CASSGRRINEQFF
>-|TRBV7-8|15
CASRSSGTSADTQYF
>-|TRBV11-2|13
CASSAVQGGPEFF
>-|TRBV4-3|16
CASSQERGSGYGELFF
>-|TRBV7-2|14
CASSVGVLAGLPYF
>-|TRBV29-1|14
CSVDHPSGANVLTF
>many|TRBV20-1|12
CSARRGSYEQYF
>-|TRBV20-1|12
CSGTGTNYGHTF
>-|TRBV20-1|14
CSARDWPSGYEQYF
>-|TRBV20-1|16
CSASPRGLGLERGYTF
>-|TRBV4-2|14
CASSPGGLNYGYTF
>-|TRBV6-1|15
CASSEIGGSNQPQHF
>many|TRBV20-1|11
CSALLQETQYF
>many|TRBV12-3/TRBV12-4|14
CASSCRVAGDTQYF
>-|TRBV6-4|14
CASSRIQGDTEAFF
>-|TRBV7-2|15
CASSLWDSVNQPQHF
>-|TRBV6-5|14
CASSFRQGGYEQYF
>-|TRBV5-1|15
CASSLVSGQGCEQYF
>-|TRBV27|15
CASGQGPPGSYEQYF